The 5 T cell receptor beta chains reported below all come from one sample, sequenced in a study of blood T cell repertoires in COVID-19. The assay was immunoSEQ multiplex PCR, and TCRdb's table has in-frame clones only and misses some. This sample has more than 200,000 clones, with about nine tenths found just once. The sequenced sample consisted of PBMCs or T cells enriched from blood (not recorded which). The source of these receptors is a man aged 40-55 years who had recovered from COVID-19.

The chain couples TRBV6-2 or TRBV6-3 to TRBJ2-7, with 7 bases identical to TRBD1. This CDR3 has 14 residues. Unmatched junction bases numbered 3, after V lost 4 bases and J lost 0 bases. CDR1 is MNHEY, CDR2 SVGEGT, per germline. The CDR3 DNA is TGTGCCAGCAGTTTAGGGGACAGCTCCTACGAGCAGTACTTC. Translating gives CASSLGDSSYEQYF.

The rearrangement uses TRBV19 and TRBJ2-7; weak D call: TRBD1 (5 bases). The V gene lost 1 base and the J gene lost 7 bases, with 14 bases spanning the gap. Germline V gene sequence: CDR1 LNHDA, CDR2 SQIVND (reference sequence). The CDR3 is 14 amino acids. The CDR3 DNA is TGTGCCAGTAGTATAGGATTAGGGGCCCTGGAGCAGTACTTC. It specifies CASSIGLGALEQYF.

The V gene is TRBV7-2, the J gene TRBJ1-3; D not resolved. V was cut by 3 bases and J by 0 bases, with 6 bases left in between. The CDR3 loop spans 14 amino acids. The germline gives CDR1 SGHTA, CDR2 FQGNSA. The CDR3 nucleotides are TGTGCCAGCAGCTTCTCCAGCTCTGGAAACACCATATATTTT. It translates to CASSFSSSGNTIYF.

V usage is TRBV5-8 and J usage is TRBJ1-5; the D gene is possibly TRBD1 (5 bases). CDR1 and CDR2 (germline): SGHTS, YDEGEE. CDR3 length equals 15 residues. Between the trimmed V and J ends, which lost 0 bases and 11 bases, there was a span of 18 bases. The CDR3 region has the DNA TGTGCCAGCAGCTTGGCCGGGACGGGGGTAACGGCCCAGCATTTT. Translation: CASSLAGTGVTAQHF.

The V call is TRBV19, the J call TRBJ2-7; tentative D call: TRBD1 (5 bases). This CDR3 has 13 residues. V was clipped by 5 bases and J by 4 bases, with 12 bases between them. Germline CDR1 and CDR2: LNHDA and SQIVND (reference sequence). CDR3 DNA: TGTGCCAGTAGTTTCCAGGGCCAGTACGAGCAGTACTTC. Translated: CASSFQGQYEQYF.